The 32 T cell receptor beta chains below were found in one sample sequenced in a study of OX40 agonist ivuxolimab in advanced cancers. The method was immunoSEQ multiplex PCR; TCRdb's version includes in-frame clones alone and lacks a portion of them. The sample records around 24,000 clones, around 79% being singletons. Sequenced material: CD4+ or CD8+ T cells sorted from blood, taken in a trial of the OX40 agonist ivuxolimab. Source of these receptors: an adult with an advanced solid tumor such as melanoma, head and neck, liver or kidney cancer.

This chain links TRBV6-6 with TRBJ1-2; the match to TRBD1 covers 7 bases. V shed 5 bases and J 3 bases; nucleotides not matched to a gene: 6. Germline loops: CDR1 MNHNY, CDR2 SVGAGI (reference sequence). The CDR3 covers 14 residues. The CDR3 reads CASSGAGGDYGYTF. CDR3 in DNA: TGTGCCAGCAGTGGGGCAGGGGGAGACTATGGCTACACCTTC.

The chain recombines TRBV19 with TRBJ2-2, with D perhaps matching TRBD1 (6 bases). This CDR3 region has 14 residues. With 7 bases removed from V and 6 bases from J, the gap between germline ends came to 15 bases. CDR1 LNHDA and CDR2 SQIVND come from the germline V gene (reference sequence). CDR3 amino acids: CASTTYRVPGELFF. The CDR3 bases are TGTGCCAGTACGACCTACAGGGTCCCCGGGGAGCTGTTTTTT.

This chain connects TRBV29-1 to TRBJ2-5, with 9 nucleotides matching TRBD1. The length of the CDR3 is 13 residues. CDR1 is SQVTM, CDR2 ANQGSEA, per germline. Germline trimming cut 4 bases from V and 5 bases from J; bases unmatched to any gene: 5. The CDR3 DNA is TGCAGCGTTGGGGACAGGGTCATCGAGACCCAGTACTTC. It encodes CSVGDRVIETQYF. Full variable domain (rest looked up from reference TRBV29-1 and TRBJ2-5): SAVISQKPSRDICQRGTSLTIQCQVDSQVTMMFWYRQQPGQSLTLIATANQGSEATYESGFVIDKFPISRPNLTFSTLTVSNMSPEDSSIYLCSVGDRVIETQYFGPGTRLLVL.

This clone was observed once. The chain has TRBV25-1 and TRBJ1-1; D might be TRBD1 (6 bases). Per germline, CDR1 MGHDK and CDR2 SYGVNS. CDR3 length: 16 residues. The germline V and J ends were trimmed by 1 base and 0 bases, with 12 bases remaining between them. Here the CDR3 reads CASSEFGTGLNTEAFF. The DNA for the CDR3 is TGTGCCAGCAGTGAATTCGGTACAGGGCTGAACACTGAAGCTTTCTTT.

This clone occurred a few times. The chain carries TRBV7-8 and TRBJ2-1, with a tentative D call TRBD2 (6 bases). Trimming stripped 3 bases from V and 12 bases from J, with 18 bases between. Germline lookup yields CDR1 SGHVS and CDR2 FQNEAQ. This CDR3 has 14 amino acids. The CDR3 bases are TGTGCCAGCAGCTTCTATGTAGGTGGAGGGTTGCAGTTCTTC. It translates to CASSFYVGGGLQFF. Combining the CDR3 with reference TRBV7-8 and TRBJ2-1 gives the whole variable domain GAGVSQSPRYKVAKRGQDVALRCDPISGHVSLFWYQQALGQGPEFLTYFQNEAQLDKSGLPSDRFFAERPEGSVSTLKIQRTQQEDSAVYLCASSFYVGGGLQFFGPGTRLTVL.

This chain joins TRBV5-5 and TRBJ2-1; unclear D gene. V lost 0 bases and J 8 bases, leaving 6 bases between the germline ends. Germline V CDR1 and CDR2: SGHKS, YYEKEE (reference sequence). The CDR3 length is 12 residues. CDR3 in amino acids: CASSLASDEQFF. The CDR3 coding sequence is TGTGCCAGCAGCTTGGCGAGCGATGAGCAGTTCTTC.

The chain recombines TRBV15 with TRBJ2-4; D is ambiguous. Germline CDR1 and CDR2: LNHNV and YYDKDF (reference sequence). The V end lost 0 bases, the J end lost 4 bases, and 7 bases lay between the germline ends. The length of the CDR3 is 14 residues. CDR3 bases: TGTGCCACCAGCAGAGATGGGCCTAAAAACATTCAGTACTTC. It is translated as CATSRDGPKNIQYF.

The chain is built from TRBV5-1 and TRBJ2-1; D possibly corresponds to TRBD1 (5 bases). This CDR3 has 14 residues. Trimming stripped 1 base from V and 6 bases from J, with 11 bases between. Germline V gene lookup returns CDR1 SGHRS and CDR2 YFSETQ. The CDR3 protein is CASSLSGSGNEQFF. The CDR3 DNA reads TGCGCCAGCAGCTTGTCAGGGTCGGGCAATGAGCAGTTCTTC.

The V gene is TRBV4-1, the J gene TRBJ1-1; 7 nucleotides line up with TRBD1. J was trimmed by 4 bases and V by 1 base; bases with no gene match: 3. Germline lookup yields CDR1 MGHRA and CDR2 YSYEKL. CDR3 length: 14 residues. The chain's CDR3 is CASSQGQGGTEAFF. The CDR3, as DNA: TGCGCCAGCAGCCAAGGACAGGGCGGCACTGAAGCTTTCTTT.

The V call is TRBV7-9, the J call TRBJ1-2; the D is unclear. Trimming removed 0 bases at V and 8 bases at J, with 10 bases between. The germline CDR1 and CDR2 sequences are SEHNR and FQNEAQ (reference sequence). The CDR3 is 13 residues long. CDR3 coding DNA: TGTGCCAGCAGCTTAGCACTGGGTTGGGGCTACACCTTC. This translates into CASSLALGWGYTF. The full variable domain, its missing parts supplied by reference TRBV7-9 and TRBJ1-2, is DTGVSQNPRHKITKRGQNVTFRCDPISEHNRLYWYRQTLGQGPEFLTYFQNEAQLEKSRLLSDRFSAERPKGSFSTLEIQRTEQGDSAMYLCASSLALGWGYTFGSGTRLTVV.

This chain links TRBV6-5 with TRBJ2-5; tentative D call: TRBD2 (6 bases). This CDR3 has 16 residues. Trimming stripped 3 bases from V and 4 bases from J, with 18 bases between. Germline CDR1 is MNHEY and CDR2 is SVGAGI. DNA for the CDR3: TGTGCCAGCAGTTATCTGGCCTGGGGGGTTTTAGAGACCCAGTACTTC. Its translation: CASSYLAWGVLETQYF.

This CDR3 reads CASSPQGLSSSGANVLTF. The CDR3, as DNA: TGTGCCAGCAGCCCACAGGGTTTATCTAGCTCTGGGGCCAACGTCCTGACTTTC. This rearrangement joins TRBV13 to TRBJ2-6; the D gene is possibly TRBD1 (6 bases). Looked up from germline, CDR1 is PRHDT and CDR2 is FYEKMQ (reference sequence). CDR3 length: 18 residues. V lost 5 bases and J lost 0, with 17 bases in between.

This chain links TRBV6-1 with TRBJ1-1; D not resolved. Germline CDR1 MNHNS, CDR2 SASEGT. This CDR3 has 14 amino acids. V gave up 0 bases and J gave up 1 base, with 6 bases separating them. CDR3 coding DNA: TGTGCCAGCAGTGAAGCTGGGCAGAACACTGAAGCTTTCTTT. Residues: CASSEAGQNTEAFF.

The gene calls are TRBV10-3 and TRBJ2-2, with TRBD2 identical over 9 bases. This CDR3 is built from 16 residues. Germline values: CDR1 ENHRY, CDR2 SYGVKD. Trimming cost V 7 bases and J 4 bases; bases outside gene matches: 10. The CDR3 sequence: CAINDGGRALTGELFF. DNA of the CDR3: TGTGCCATCAACGACGGCGGGAGGGCCCTCACCGGGGAGCTGTTTTTT.

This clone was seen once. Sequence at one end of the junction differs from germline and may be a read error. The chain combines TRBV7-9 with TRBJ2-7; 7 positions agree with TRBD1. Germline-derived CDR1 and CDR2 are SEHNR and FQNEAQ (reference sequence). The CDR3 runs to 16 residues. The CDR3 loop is CASRLDFDRENYEQYF. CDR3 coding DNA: TGTGCCAGCAGATTAGATTTTGACAGGGAAAACTACGAGCAGTACTTC.

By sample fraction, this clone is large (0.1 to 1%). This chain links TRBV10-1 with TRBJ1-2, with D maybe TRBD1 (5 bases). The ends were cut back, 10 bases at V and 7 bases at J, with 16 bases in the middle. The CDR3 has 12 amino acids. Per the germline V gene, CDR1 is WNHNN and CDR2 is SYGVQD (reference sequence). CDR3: CANTGTKRGYTF. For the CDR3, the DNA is TGCGCCAATACCGGGACCAAGCGTGGCTACACCTTC.

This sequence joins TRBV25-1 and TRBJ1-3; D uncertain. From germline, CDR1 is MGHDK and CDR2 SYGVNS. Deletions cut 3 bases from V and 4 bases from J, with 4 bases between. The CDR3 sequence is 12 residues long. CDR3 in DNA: TGTGCCAGCAGTGATCCAGGAAACACCATATATTTT. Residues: CASSDPGNTIYF.

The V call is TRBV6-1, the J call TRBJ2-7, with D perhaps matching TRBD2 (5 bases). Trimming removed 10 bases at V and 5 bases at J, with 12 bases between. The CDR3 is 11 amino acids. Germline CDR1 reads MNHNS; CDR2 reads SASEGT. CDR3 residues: CATAAGHEQYF. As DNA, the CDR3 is TGTGCCACCGCGGCGGGTCACGAGCAGTACTTC.

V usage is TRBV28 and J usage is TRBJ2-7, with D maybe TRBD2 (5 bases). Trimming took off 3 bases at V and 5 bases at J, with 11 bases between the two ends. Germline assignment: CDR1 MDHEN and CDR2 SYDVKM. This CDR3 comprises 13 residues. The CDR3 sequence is CASSFFAGDEQYF. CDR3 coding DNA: TGTGCCAGCAGTTTCTTTGCCGGGGACGAGCAGTACTTC.

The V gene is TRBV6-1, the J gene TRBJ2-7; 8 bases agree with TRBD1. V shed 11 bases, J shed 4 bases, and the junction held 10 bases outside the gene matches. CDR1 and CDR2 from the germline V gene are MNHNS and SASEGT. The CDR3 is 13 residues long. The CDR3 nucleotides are TGTGCCGCAGGGGGCAGTTTTCCTTACGAGCAGTACTTC. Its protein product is CAAGGSFPYEQYF.

CDR3 nucleotide sequence: TGTGCCAGCAGCTTAGCGGCGGCAGGGGGGCAGTTCTTC. Translation gives CASSLAAAGGQFF. This chain uses TRBV7-6 with TRBJ2-1, with 7 positions matching TRBD1. CDR3 length: 13 residues. Per germline, CDR1 SGHVS and CDR2 FNYEAQ. Trimming at V came to 0 bases and at J to 12 bases, leaving 5 bases not matched to a gene.

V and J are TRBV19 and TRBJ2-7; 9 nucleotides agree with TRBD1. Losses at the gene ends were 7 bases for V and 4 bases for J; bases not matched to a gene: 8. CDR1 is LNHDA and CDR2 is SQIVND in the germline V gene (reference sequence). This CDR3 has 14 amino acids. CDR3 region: CASNPGQGQYEQYF. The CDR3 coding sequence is TGTGCCAGTAATCCGGGACAGGGCCAGTACGAGCAGTACTTC.

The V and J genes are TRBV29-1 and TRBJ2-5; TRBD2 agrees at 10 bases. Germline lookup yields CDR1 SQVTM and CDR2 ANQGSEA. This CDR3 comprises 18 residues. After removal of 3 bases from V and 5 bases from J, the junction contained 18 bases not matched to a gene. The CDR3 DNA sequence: TGCAGCGTTGATAGGACAGCAGTGACTAGCGGGTTCCGTGAGACCCAGTACTTC. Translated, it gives CSVDRTAVTSGFRETQYF.

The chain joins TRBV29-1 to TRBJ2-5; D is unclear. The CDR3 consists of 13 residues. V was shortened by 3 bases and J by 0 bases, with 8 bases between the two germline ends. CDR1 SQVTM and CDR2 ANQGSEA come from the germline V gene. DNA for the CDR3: TGCAGCGTTGATGCGCGGAACCAAGAGACCCAGTACTTC. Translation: CSVDARNQETQYF.

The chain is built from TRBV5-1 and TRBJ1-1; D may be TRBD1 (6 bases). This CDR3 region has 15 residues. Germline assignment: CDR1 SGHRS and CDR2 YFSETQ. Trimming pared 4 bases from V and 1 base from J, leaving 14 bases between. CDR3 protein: CASSLEIRGNTEAFF. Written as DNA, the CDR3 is TGCGCCAGCAGCCTGGAGATCAGGGGGAACACTGAAGCTTTCTTT.

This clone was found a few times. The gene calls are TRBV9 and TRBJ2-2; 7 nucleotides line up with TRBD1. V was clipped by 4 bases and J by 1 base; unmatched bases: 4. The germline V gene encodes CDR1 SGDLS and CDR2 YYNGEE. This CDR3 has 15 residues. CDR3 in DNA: TGTGCCAGCAGCATATGGACAGGGAACACCGGGGAGCTGTTTTTT. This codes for CASSIWTGNTGELFF.

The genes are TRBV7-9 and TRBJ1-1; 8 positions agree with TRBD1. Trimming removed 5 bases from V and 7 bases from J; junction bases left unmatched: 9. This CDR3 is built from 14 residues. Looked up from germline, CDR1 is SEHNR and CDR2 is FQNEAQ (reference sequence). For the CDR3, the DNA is TGTGCCAGCAGCACGGACAGGGTGGAGGTTGAAGCTTTCTTT. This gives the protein CASSTDRVEVEAFF.

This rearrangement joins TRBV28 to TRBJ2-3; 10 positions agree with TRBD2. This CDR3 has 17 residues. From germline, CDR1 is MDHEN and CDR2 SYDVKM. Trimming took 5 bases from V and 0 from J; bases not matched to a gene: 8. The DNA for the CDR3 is TGTGCCAGCAGTATTACCCCGGGACTAGCGAGCACAGATACGCAGTATTTT. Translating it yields CASSITPGLASTDTQYF.

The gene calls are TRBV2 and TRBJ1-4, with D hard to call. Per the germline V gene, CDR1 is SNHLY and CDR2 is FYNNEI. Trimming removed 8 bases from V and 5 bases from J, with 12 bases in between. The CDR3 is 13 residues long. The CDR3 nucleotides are TGTGCCAGCTCTGACGGGTTGAATGAAAAACTGTTTTTT. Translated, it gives CASSDGLNEKLFF. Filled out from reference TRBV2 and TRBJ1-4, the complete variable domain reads EPEVTQTPSHQVTQMGQEVILRCVPISNHLYFYWYRQILGQKVEFLVSFYNNEISEKSEIFDDQFSVERPDGSNFTLKIRSTKLEDSAMYFCASSDGLNEKLFFGSGTQLSVL.

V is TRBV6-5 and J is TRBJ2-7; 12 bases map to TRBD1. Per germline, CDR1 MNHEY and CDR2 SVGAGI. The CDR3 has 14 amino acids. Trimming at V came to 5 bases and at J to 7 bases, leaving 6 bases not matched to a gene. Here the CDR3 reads CASSAGQGAWEQYF. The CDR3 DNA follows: TGTGCCAGCAGTGCGGGACAGGGGGCGTGGGAGCAGTACTTC.

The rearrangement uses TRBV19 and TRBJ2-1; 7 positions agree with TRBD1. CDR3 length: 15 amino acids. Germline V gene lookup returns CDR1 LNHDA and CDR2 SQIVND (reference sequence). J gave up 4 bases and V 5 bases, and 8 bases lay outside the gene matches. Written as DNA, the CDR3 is TGTGCCAGTAGTTCCGGGACAGAAGCTTACAATGAGCAGTTCTTC. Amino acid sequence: CASSSGTEAYNEQFF.

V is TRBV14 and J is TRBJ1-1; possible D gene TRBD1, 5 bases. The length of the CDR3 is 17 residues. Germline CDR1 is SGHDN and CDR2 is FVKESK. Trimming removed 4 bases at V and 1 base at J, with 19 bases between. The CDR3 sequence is CASSPLQGSLRNTEAFF. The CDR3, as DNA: TGTGCCAGCAGCCCTCTCCAGGGCAGCTTGAGGAACACTGAAGCTTTCTTT. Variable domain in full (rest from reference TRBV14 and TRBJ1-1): EAGVTQFPSHSVIEKGQTVTLRCDPISGHDNLYWYRRVMGKEIKFLLHFVKESKQDESGMPNNRFLAERTGGTYSTLKVQPAELEDSGVYFCASSPLQGSLRNTEAFFGQGTRLTVV.